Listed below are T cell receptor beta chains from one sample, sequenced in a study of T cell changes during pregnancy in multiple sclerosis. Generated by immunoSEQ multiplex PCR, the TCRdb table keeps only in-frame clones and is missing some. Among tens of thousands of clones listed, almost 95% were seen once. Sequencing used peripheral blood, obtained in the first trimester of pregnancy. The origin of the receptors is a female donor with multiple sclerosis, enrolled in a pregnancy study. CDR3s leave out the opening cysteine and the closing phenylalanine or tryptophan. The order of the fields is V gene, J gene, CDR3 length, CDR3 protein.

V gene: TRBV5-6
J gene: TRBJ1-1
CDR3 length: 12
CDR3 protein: ASIRGGAWTEAF

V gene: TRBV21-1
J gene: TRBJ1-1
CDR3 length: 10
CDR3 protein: ASSKDQAPWI

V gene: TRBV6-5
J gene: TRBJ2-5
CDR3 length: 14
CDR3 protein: ASSYSLAGGWETQY

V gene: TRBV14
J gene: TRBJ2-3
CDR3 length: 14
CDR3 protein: ASSQEGDRFTDTQY

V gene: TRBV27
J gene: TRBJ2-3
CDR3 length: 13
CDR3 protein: ASSLGQSSTDTQY

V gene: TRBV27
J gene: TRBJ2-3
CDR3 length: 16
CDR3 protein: ASSLGTSGGAGTDTQY

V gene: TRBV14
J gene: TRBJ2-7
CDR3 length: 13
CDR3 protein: ASSRSGGASYEQY

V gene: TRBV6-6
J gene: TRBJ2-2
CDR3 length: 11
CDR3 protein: ASSDRDTGELF

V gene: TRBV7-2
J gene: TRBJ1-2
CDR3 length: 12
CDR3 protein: ASSSDRGLYGYT

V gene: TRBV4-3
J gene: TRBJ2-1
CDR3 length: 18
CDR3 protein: ASSQNPSGGALSSYNEQF

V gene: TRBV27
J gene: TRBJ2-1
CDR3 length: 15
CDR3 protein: ASSPARLWGGANEQF

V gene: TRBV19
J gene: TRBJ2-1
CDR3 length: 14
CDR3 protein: ASSIPGTGVGGEQF

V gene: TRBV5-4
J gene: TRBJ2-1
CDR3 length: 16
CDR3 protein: ASSPPGLAGGHYNEQF

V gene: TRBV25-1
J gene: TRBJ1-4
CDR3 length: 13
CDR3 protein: ASSDSGATNEKLF

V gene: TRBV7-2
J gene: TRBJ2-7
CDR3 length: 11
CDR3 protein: ASRVSGGYEQY

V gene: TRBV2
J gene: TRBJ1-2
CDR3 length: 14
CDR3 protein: ASTRPGPGGVYGYT

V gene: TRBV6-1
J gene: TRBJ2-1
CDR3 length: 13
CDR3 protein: ASSERDRADNEQF

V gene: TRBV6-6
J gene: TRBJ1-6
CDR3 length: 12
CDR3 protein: ASKEGRLNSPLH

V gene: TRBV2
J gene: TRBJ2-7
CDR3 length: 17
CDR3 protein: AIQEGSTGQGRSSYEQY

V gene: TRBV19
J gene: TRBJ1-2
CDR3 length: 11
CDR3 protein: ASSLRTGDGYT

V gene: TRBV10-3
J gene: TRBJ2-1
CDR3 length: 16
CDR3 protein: AIGSRAGGTSSYNEQF

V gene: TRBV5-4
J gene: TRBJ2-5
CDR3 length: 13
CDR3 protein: ASSSQRGEQETQY

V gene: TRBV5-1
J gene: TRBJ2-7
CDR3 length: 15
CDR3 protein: ASSLEGGAQRYYEQY

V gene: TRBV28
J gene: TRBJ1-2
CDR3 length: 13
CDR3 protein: AVKGGGQANYGYT

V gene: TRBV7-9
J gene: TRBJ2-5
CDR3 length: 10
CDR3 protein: ASSRGGETQY

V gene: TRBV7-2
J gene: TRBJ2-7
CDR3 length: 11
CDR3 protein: ASSFPGDYEQY

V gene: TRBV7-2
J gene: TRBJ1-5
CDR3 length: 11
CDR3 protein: ASSLGVDQPQH

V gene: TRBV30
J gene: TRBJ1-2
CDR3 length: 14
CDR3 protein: ASSGGHTPSNYGYT